Following are 14 T cell receptor beta chains from one sample sequenced in a study of PD-L1 blockade in urothelial cancer. The time point denotes: peripheral blood 6 weeks after treatment start. Measured with immunoSEQ multiplex PCR; TCRdb has only the in-frame clones, and not every one. The data hold 50,000 to 60,000 clones, with around 90% observed a single time. Source: PBMCs, taken around atezolizumab (anti-PD-L1) treatment. The receptors derive from a man between 60 and 70 years old with urothelial cancer.

J is TRBJ1-5 and V is TRBV7-2, with no clear D. This CDR3 comprises 13 residues. Germline V lookup: CDR1 SGHTA, CDR2 FQGNSA. V lost 1 base to trimming and J lost 6 bases, with 7 bases between them. The CDR3 reads CASSLGPFQPQHF. The DNA for the CDR3 is TGTGCCAGCAGCTTAGGGCCATTTCAGCCCCAGCATTTT.

This chain joins TRBV2 and TRBJ2-3, with 8 nucleotides matching TRBD1. The CDR3 is 16 residues long. Germline values: CDR1 SNHLY, CDR2 FYNNEI. V dropped 5 bases and J dropped 0; count of bases not matched to a gene: 7. The CDR3 region is CASSIRQGTSTDTQYF. The CDR3 region has the DNA TGTGCCAGCAGTATTCGACAGGGGACGAGCACAGATACGCAGTATTTT.

The chain links TRBV7-9 to TRBJ1-2, with D hard to call. The CDR3 sequence is 13 residues long. CDR1 and CDR2 from the germline V gene are SEHNR and FQNEAQ (reference sequence). Deletions cut 5 bases from V and 4 bases from J, with 11 bases between. CDR3 in amino acids: CASSAADFYGYTF. CDR3 in DNA: TGTGCCAGCAGCGCGGCGGATTTCTATGGCTACACCTTC. Looking up the rest from reference TRBV7-9 and TRBJ1-2 gives the full variable domain: DTGVSQNPRHKITKRGQNVTFRCDPISEHNRLYWYRQTLGQGPEFLTYFQNEAQLEKSRLLSDRFSAERPKGSFSTLEIQRTEQGDSAMYLCASSAADFYGYTFGSGTRLTVV.

The gene calls are TRBV5-1 and TRBJ2-2; 9 bases are shared with TRBD1. Germline V gene sequence: CDR1 SGHRS, CDR2 YFSETQ. The trim removed 0 bases at V and 1 base at J, leaving 1 base unmatched. The CDR3 spans 16 residues. CDR3 coding DNA: TGCGCCAGCAGCTTGGAGGGACAGGGGAACACCGGGGAGCTGTTTTTT. Translation: CASSLEGQGNTGELFF.

The chain has TRBV7-2 and TRBJ2-3; TRBD1 matches at 8 bases. Trimming at V came to 5 bases and at J to 8 bases, leaving 12 bases not matched to a gene. CDR1 and CDR2 from the germline V gene are SGHTA and FQGNSA. The CDR3 spans 15 residues. The CDR3 DNA reads TGTGCCAGCAGCCGCGACAGGGGTTCCGCCAGTACGCAGTATTTT. Protein sequence: CASSRDRGSASTQYF.

V and J are TRBV7-2 and TRBJ1-2; weak D call: TRBD1 (5 bases). Trimming removed 0 bases at V and 8 bases at J, with 13 bases between. Germline lookup yields CDR1 SGHTA and CDR2 FQGNSA. This CDR3 spans 14 amino acids. As DNA, the CDR3 is TGTGCCAGCAGCTTAGCGCGGGGGGGGAAGGGCTACACCTTC. Translating gives CASSLARGGKGYTF.

The rearrangement uses TRBV10-3 and TRBJ1-3, with TRBD1 as a possible D gene (5 bases). This CDR3 has 13 residues. V shed 0 bases and J shed 7 bases, with 7 bases lying between them. Germline V lookup: CDR1 ENHRY, CDR2 SYGVKD. The CDR3 region is CAISESAGNTIYF. As DNA, the CDR3 is TGTGCCATCAGTGAGTCCGCAGGGAACACCATATATTTT.

This sequence joins TRBV9 and TRBJ2-3; 9 bases line up with TRBD2. The CDR3 is 18 amino acids. The V gene end was trimmed by 3 bases and the J gene end by 4 bases; junction bases not matched to a gene: 15. Germline CDR1 is SGDLS and CDR2 is YYNGEE. The CDR3 DNA is TGTGCCAGCAGCGCTCCCTTCGGAGCGGGGGGCAGGTCAGATACGCAGTATTTT. Translated, it gives CASSAPFGAGGRSDTQYF.

This chain links TRBV7-3 with TRBJ2-3; 7 bases fit TRBD2. The CDR3 spans 15 residues. CDR1 and CDR2 from the germline V gene are SGHTA and FQGTGA. The junction had 12 bases not matched to a gene; V was cut back by 5 bases and J by 7 bases. CDR3 DNA sequence: TGTGCCAGCAGCCCTGTGGGGGGGGGAGGGAATACGCAGTATTTT. Translated, it gives CASSPVGGGGNTQYF.

The J gene is TRBJ1-1, the V gene TRBV20-1; 7 nucleotides agree with TRBD1. There are 11 residues in the CDR3. V lost 5 bases, J lost 3 bases, and 0 bases stayed unmatched. Looked up from germline, CDR1 is DFQATT and CDR2 is SNEGSKA (reference sequence). DNA of the CDR3: TGCAGTGCTCAGGGGGACACTGAAGCTTTCTTT. Translation: CSAQGDTEAFF.

The V and J genes are TRBV10-3 and TRBJ2-3; 9 bases are shared with TRBD2. J was trimmed by 4 bases and V by 4 bases; bases with no gene match: 9. Looked up from germline, CDR1 is ENHRY and CDR2 is SYGVKD. The CDR3 has 16 amino acids. CDR3 bases: TGTGCCATCAGTGGGCGGGGGGGAGGGTCGGCAGATACGCAGTATTTT. It specifies CAISGRGGGSADTQYF.

The gene calls are TRBV6-1 and TRBJ2-3; no reliable D call. This CDR3 is 15 amino acids long. CDR1 and CDR2 from the germline V gene are MNHNS and SASEGT. Trimming stripped 1 base from V and 2 bases from J, with 10 bases between. The CDR3 DNA is TGTGCCAGCAGTGAAGTGGGCTCGTCCACAGATACGCAGTATTTT. Residues: CASSEVGSSTDTQYF.

The V gene is TRBV18, the J gene TRBJ1-1; 7 bases align to TRBD1. The CDR3 sequence is 12 residues long. Germline CDR1 is KGHSH and CDR2 is LQKENI. Trimming removed 6 bases from V and 6 bases from J; junction bases left unmatched: 4. CDR3 bases: TGTGCCAGCTCGCGCGACAGGGCTGAAGCTTTCTTT. This encodes CASSRDRAEAFF.

This chain links TRBV30 with TRBJ1-1, with 7 bases aligning to TRBD1. J was trimmed by 8 bases and V by 3 bases; bases with no gene match: 9. The CDR3 sequence is 13 residues long. Germline values: CDR1 GTSNPN, CDR2 SVGIG (reference sequence). CDR3 sequence: CAWRGQRASEAFF. The CDR3 nucleotides read TGTGCCTGGAGGGGACAGAGGGCGTCAGAAGCTTTCTTT. The whole variable domain, remainder taken from reference TRBV30 and TRBJ1-1, is SQTIHQWPATLVQPVGSPLSLECTVEGTSNPNLYWYRQAAGRGLQLLFYSVGIGQISSEVPQNLSASRPQDRQFILSSKKLLLSDSGFYLCAWRGQRASEAFFGQGTRLTVV.